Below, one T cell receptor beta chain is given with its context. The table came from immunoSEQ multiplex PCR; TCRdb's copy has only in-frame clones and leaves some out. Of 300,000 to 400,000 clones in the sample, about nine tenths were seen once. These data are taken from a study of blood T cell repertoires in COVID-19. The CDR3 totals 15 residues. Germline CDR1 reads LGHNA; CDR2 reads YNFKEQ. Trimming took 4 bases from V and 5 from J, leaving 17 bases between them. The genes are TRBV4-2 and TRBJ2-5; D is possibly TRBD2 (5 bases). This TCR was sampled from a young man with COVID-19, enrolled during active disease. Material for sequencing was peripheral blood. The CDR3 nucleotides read TGTGCCAGCAGCCTCCCGGGGTCCCACACGGAGACCCAGTACTTC. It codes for CASSLPGSHTETQYF.